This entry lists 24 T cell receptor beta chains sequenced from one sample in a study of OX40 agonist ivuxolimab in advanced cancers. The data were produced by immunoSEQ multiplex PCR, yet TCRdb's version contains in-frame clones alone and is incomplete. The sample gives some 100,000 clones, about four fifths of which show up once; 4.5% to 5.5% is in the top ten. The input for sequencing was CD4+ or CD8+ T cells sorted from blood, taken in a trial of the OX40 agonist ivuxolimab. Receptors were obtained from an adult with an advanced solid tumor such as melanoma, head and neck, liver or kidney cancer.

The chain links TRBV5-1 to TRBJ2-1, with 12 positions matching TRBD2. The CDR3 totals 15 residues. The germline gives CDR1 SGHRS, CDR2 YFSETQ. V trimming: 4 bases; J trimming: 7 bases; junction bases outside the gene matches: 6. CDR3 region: CASSVLAGGRNEQFF. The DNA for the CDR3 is TGCGCCAGCAGCGTACTAGCGGGGGGTAGGAATGAGCAGTTCTTC. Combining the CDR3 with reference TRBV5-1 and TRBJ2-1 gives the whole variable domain KAGVTQTPRYLIKTRGQQVTLSCSPISGHRSVSWYQQTPGQGLQFLFEYFSETQRNKGNFPGRFSGRQFSNSRSEMNVSTLELGDSALYLCASSVLAGGRNEQFFGPGTRLTVL.

The CDR3 here is CASSLARLAGGGHTDTQYF. The CDR3 coding sequence is TGCGCCAGCAGCTTGGCTCGCCTAGCGGGAGGAGGACACACAGATACGCAGTATTTT. The genes are TRBV5-1 and TRBJ2-3; 11 bases match TRBD2. Germline values: CDR1 SGHRS, CDR2 YFSETQ. Losses at the gene ends were 0 bases for V and 2 bases for J; bases not matched to a gene: 11. There are 19 residues in the CDR3.

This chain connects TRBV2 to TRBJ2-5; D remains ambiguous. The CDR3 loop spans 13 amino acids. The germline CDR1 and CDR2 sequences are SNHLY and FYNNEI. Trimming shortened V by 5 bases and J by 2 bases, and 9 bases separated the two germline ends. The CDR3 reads CASSSPSQETQYF. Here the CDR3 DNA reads TGTGCCAGCAGTAGCCCATCTCAAGAGACCCAGTACTTC. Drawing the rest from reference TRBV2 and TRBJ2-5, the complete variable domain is EPEVTQTPSHQVTQMGQEVILRCVPISNHLYFYWYRQILGQKVEFLVSFYNNEISEKSEIFDDQFSVERPDGSNFTLKIRSTKLEDSAMYFCASSSPSQETQYFGPGTRLLVL.

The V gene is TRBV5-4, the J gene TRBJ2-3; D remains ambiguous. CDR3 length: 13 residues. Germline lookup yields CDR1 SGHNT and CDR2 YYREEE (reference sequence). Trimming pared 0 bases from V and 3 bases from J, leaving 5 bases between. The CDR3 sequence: CASSLAETDTQYF. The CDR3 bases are TGTGCCAGCAGCTTGGCCGAAACAGATACGCAGTATTTT.

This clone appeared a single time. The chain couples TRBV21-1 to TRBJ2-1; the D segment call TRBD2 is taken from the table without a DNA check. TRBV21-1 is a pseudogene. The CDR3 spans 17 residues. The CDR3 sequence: CASSRGRTSGSHNEQFF. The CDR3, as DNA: TGTGCCAGCAGCAGGGGACGGACTAGCGGGAGTCACAATGAGCAGTTCTTC.

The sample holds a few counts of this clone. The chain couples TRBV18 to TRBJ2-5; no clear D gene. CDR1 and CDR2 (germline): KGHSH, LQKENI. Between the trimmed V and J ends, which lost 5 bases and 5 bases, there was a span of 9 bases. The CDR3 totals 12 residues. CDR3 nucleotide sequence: TGTGCCAGCTCAGCGTCCGGCGAGACCCAGTACTTC. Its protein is CASSASGETQYF.

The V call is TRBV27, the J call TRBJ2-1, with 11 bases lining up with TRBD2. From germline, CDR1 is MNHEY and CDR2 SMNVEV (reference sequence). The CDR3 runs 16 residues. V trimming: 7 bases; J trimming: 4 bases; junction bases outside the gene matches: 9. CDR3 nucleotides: TGTGCCAGCACCAGCCTAGCGGGAGGAGGGTACAATGAGCAGTTCTTC. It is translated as CASTSLAGGGYNEQFF.

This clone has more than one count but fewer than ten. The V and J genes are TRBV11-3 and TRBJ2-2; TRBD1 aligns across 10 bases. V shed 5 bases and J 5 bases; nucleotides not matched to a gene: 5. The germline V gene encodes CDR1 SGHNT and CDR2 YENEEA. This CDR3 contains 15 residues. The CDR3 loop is CASSTGTGATGELFF. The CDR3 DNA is TGTGCCAGCAGCACCGGGACAGGGGCTACCGGGGAGCTGTTTTTT.

The CDR3 here is CASRETAAGTSGTSEQFF. Written as DNA, the CDR3 is TGCGCCAGCAGGGAGACAGCGGCCGGGACTAGCGGGACCAGTGAGCAGTTCTTC. V is TRBV10-1 and J is TRBJ2-1, with TRBD2 matching 13 bases. Germline loops: CDR1 WNHNN, CDR2 SYGVQD (reference sequence). V shed 6 bases, J shed 9 bases, and the junction held 17 bases outside the gene matches. The CDR3 is 18 amino acids.

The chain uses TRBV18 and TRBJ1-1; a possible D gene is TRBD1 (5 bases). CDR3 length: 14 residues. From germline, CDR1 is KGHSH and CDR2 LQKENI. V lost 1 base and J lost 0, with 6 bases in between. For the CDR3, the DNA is TGTGCCAGCTCACCACAGGACATGAACACTGAAGCTTTCTTT. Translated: CASSPQDMNTEAFF.

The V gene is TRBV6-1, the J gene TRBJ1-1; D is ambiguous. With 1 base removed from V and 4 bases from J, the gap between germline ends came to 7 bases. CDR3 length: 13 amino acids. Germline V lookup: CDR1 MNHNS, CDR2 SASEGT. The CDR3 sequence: CASSEVQLTEAFF. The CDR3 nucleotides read TGTGCCAGCAGTGAAGTACAACTCACTGAAGCTTTCTTT.

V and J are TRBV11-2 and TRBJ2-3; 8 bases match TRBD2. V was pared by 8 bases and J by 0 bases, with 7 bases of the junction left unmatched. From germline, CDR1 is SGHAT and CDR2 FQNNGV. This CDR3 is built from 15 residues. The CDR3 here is CASSWLAGSTDTQYF. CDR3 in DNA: TGTGCCAGCTCCTGGTTAGCGGGGAGCACAGATACGCAGTATTTT.

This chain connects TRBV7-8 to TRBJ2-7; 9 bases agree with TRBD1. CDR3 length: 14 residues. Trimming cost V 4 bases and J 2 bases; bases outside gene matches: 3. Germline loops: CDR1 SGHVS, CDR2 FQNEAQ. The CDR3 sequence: CASSWDRVPYEQYF. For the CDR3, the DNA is TGTGCCAGCAGCTGGGACAGGGTTCCCTACGAGCAGTACTTC.

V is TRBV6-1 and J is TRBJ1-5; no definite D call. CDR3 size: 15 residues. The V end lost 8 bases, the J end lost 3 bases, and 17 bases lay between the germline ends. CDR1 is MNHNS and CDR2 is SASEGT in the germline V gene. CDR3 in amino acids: CASQGPPLNNQPQHF. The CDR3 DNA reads TGTGCCAGCCAAGGTCCCCCATTGAACAATCAGCCCCAGCATTTT.

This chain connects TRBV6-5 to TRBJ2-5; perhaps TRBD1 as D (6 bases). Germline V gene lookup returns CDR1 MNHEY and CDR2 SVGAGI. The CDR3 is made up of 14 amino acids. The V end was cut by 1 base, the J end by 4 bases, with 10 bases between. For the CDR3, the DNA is TGTGCCAGCAGTTACTGGGACACTCGAGAGACCCAGTACTTC. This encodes CASSYWDTRETQYF.

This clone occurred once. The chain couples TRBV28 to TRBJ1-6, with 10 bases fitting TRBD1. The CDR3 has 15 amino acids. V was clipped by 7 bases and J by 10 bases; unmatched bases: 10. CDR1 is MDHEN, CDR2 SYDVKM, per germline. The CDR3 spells CASTQRTGGVSPLHF. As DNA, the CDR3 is TGTGCCAGCACTCAAAGGACAGGGGGGGTCTCACCCCTCCACTTT.

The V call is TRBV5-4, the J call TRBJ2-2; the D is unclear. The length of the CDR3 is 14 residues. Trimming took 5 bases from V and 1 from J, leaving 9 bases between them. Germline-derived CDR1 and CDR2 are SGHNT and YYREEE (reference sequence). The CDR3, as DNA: TGTGCCAGCAGTTCGACGGGGAACACCGGGGAGCTGTTTTTT. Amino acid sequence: CASSSTGNTGELFF. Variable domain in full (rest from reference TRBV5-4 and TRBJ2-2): ETGVTQSPTHLIKTRGQQVTLRCSSQSGHNTVSWYQQALGQGPQFIFQYYREEENGRGNFPPRFSGLQFPNYSSELNVNALELDDSALYLCASSSTGNTGELFFGEGSRLTVL.

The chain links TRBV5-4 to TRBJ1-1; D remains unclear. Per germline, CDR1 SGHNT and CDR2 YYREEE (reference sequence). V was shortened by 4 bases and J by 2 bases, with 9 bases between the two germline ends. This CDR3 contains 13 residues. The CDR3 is CASSQDYNTEAFF. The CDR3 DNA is TGTGCCAGCAGCCAAGACTATAACACTGAAGCTTTCTTT.

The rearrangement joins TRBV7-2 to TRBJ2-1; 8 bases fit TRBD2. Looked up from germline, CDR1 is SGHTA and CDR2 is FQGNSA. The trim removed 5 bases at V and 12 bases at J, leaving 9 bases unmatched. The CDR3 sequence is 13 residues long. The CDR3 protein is CASSPGLAGLQFF. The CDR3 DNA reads TGTGCCAGCAGCCCCGGACTAGCCGGCTTGCAGTTCTTC.

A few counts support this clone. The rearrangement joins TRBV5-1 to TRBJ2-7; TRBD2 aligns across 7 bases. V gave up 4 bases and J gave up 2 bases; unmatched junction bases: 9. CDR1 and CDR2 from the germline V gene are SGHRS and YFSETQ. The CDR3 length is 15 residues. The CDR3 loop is CASSPGEGKTYEQYF. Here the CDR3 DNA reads TGCGCCAGCAGCCCCGGGGAGGGAAAGACCTACGAGCAGTACTTC. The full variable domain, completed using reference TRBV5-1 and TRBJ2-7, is KAGVTQTPRYLIKTRGQQVTLSCSPISGHRSVSWYQQTPGQGLQFLFEYFSETQRNKGNFPGRFSGRQFSNSRSEMNVSTLELGDSALYLCASSPGEGKTYEQYFGPGTRLTVT.

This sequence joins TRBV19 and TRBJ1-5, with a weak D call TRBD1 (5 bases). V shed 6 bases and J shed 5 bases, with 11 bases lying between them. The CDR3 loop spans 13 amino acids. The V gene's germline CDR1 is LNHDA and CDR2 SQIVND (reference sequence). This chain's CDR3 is CASSQDIDQPQHF. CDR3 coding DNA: TGTGCCAGTAGCCAGGACATCGATCAGCCCCAGCATTTT.

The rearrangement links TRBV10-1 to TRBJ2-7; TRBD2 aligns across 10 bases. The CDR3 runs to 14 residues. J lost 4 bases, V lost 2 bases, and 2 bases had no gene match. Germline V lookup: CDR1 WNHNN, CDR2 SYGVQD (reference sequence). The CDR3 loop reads CASSERTSGYEQYF. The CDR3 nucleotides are TGCGCCAGCAGTGAGCGGACTAGCGGTTACGAGCAGTACTTC.

CDR3 nucleotide sequence: TGTGCCAGCTCACCCGGGCAGGGAGAGACCCAGTACTTC. It specifies CASSPGQGETQYF. The chain joins TRBV18 to TRBJ2-5; TRBD1 is a possible D gene (5 bases). V was pared by 3 bases and J by 4 bases, with 9 bases between. CDR1 and CDR2 from the germline V gene are KGHSH and LQKENI. This CDR3 comprises 13 residues.

CDR3 coding DNA: TGTGCCAGCAGAGGAAAAGTACCCAAAAACATTCAGTACTTC. Amino acid sequence: CASRGKVPKNIQYF. The chain joins TRBV2 to TRBJ2-4; the D is unclear. V was clipped by 6 bases and J by 2 bases, with 11 bases between them. Germline V gene sequence: CDR1 SNHLY, CDR2 FYNNEI. CDR3 length: 14 amino acids.